A selection of T cell receptor beta chains follows, all from one sample in a study of human T cells and chemical hapten exposure. TCRdb reprocessed the RACE reads with MiXCR, giving one entry per CDR3 protein. The sample yields 87,000 or so distinct CDR3 sequences, around 9.6% seen once. This specimen consisted of whole blood, obtained in connection with sensitization to the hapten diphenylcyclopropenone (DPC). All receptors come from a woman aged 40 to 49 with alopecia areata. Some clones in this sample may be carry-over from other donors' samples. Each CDR3 is given with its conserved first and last residue. A D gene is named only where the DNA matches it firmly. Size tells how often a clone was seen (once, few, many) or the class of an expanded clone, and some rows leave it out.

TRBJ2-7,TRBV3-1,.,many,CASRHRSRGGEQYF,TGTGCCAGCAGGCATCGGAGTAGGGGAGGCGAGCAGTACTTC
TRBJ2-7,TRBV5-1,.,few,CASSSGGAGGYEQYF,TGCGCCAGCAGCTCCGGCGGGGCAGGGGGCTACGAGCAGTACTTC
TRBJ1-5,TRBV20-1,.,many,CSASGGGNQPQHF,TGCAGTGCTAGTGGAGGGGGTAATCAGCCCCAGCATTTT
TRBJ1-5,TRBV9,.,few,CASSLYSDNQPQHF,TGTGCCAGCAGCCTATACAGCGACAATCAGCCCCAGCATTTT
TRBJ1-2,TRBV7-2,.,.,CASSFTGTVNYGYTF,TGTGCCAGCAGCTTTACGGGGACTGTGAACTATGGCTACACCTTC
TRBJ1-1,TRBV6-5,TRBD1,many,CASSVDRGATEAFF,TGTGCCAGCAGTGTTGACAGGGGAGCCACTGAAGCTTTCTTT
TRBJ1-2,TRBV7-2,.,.,CASSLDRQNYGYTF,TGTGCCAGCAGCTTAGACAGGCAGAACTATGGCTACACCTTC
TRBJ2-1,TRBV6-1,.,few,CASKFRTEGEQFF,TGTGCCAGCAAATTCAGGACAGAAGGTGAGCAGTTCTTC
TRBJ2-4,TRBV30,TRBD1,.,CAWSPGQGGSIQYF,TGTGCCTGGAGTCCGGGACAGGGAGGGAGCATTCAGTACTTC
TRBJ2-1,TRBV28,.,.,CASSHTFTGNEQFF,TGTGCCAGCAGTCACACCTTCACAGGGAATGAGCAGTTCTTC
TRBJ2-1,TRBV5-1,.,.,CASSYTGASYNEQFF,TGCGCCAGCAGCTATACGGGGGCCTCCTACAATGAGCAGTTCTTC
TRBJ1-3,TRBV7-9,.,few,CASSQSPGANTIYF,TGTGCCAGCAGCCAATCCCCAGGGGCGAACACCATATATTTT
TRBJ2-7,TRBV7-2,.,few,CASSFLQSGYEQYF,TGTGCCAGCAGCTTTCTGCAGTCTGGGTACGAGCAGTACTTC
TRBJ2-7,TRBV6-1,.,.,CASSELPPPYEQYF,TGTGCCAGCAGTGAGCTCCCACCCCCTTACGAGCAGTACTTC
TRBJ2-6,TRBV28,.,many,CASRKTDSGANVLTF,TGTGCCAGCAGGAAGACAGACTCTGGGGCCAACGTCCTGACTTTC
TRBJ1-1,TRBV28,.,many,CASKLGTMNTEAFF,TGTGCCAGCAAACTAGGGACCATGAACACTGAAGCTTTCTTT